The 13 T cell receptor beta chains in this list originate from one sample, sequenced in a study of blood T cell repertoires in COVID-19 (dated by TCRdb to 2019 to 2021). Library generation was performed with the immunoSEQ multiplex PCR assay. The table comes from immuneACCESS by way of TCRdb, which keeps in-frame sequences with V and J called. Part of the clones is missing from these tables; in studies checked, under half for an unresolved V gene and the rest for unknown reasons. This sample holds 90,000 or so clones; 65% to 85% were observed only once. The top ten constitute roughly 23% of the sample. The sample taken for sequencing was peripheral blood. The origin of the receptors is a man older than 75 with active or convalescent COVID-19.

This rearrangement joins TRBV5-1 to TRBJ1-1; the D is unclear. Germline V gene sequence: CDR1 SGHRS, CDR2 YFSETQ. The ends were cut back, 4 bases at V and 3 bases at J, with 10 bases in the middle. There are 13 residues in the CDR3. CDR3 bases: TGCGCCAGCAGCCTTAGCCGGGACACTGAAGCTTTCTTT. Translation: CASSLSRDTEAFF.

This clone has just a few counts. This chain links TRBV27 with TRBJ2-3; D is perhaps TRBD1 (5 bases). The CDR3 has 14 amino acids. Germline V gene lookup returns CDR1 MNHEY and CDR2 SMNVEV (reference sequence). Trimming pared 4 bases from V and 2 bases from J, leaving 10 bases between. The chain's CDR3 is CASSWQGFTDTQYF. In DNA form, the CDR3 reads TGTGCCAGCAGTTGGCAGGGATTCACAGATACGCAGTATTTT.

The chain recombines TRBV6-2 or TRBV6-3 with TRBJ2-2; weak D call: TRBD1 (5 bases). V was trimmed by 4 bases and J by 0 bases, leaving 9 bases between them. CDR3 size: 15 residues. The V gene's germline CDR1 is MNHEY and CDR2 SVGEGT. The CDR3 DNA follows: TGTGCCAGCAGTTGGGGCAGGGCGAACACCGGGGAGCTGTTTTTT. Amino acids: CASSWGRANTGELFF.

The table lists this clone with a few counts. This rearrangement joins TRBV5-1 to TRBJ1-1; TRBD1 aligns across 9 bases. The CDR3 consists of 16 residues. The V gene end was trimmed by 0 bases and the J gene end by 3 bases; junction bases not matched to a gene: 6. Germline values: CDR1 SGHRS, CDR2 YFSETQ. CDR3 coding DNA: TGCGCCAGCAGCTTGGCCGGGACAGGGTGGGACACTGAAGCTTTCTTT. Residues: CASSLAGTGWDTEAFF.

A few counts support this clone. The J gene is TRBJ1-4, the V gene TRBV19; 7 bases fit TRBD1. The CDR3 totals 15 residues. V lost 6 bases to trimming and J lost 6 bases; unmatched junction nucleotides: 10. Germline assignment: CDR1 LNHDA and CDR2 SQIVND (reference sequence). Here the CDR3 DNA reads TGTGCCAGTAGACGACAGGGCCAGAGGGATGAAAAACTGTTTTTT. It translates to CASRRQGQRDEKLFF.

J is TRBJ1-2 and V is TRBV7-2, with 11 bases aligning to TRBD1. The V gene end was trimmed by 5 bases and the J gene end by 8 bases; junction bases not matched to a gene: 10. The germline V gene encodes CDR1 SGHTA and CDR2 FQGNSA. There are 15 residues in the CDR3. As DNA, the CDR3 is TGTGCCAGCAGCCTTAGGACAGGGGGCCTAGAGGGCTACACCTTC. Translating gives CASSLRTGGLEGYTF.

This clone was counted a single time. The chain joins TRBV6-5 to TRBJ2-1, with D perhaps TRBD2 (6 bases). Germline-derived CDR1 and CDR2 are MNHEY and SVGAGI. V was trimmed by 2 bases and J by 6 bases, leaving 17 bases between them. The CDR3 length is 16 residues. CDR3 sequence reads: CASSYEGLYGGNEQFF. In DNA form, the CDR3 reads TGTGCCAGCAGTTACGAAGGTCTGTACGGGGGCAATGAGCAGTTCTTC.

The CDR3 bases are TGTGCCAGCAGCTCTCCTTCCGACAGGCCGGTAAACAATGAGCAGTTCTTC. The encoded protein is CASSSPSDRPVNNEQFF. J is TRBJ2-1 and V is TRBV5-6, with a tentative D call TRBD1 (6 bases). Germline V gene data show CDR1 as SGHDT and CDR2 as YYEEEE. This CDR3 has 17 residues. Trimming took 3 bases from V and 5 from J, leaving 21 bases between them.

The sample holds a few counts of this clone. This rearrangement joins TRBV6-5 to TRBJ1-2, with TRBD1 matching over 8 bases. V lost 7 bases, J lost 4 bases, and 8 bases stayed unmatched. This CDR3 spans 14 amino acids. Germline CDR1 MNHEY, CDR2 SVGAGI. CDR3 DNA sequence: TGTGCCAGCAAAAGGGACAGGCGGGGCTATGGCTACACCTTC. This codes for CASKRDRRGYGYTF.

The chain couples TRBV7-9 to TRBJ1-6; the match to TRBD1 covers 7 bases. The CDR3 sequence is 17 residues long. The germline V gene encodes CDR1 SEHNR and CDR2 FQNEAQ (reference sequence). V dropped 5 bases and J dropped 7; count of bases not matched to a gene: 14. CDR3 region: CASSARVPGQQNSPLHF. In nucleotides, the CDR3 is TGTGCCAGCAGCGCACGTGTCCCGGGACAGCAAAATTCACCCCTCCACTTT. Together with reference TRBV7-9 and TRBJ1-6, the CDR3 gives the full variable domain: DTGVSQNPRHKITKRGQNVTFRCDPISEHNRLYWYRQTLGQGPEFLTYFQNEAQLEKSRLLSDRFSAERPKGSFSTLEIQRTEQGDSAMYLCASSARVPGQQNSPLHFGNGTRLTVT.

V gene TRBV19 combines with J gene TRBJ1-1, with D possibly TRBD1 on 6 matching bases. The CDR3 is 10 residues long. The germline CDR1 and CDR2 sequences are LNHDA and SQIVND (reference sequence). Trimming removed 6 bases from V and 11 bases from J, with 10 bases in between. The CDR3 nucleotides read TGTGCCAGTAGCAGGGACACCGCTTTCTTT. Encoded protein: CASSRDTAFF.

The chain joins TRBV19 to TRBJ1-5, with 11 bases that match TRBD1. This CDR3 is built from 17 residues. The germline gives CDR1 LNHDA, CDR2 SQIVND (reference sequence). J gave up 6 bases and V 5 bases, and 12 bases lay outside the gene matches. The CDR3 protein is CASSLGTGTGGSQPQHF. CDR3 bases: TGTGCCAGTAGTCTTGGGACCGGGACAGGGGGAAGTCAGCCCCAGCATTTT.

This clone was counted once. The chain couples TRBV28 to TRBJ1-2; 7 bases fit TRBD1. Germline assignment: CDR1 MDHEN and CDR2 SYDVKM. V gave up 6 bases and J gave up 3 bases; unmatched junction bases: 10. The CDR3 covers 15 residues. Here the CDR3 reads CASRTGGGDDYGYTF. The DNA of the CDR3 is TGTGCCAGCAGAACGGGAGGGGGCGATGACTATGGCTACACCTTC.